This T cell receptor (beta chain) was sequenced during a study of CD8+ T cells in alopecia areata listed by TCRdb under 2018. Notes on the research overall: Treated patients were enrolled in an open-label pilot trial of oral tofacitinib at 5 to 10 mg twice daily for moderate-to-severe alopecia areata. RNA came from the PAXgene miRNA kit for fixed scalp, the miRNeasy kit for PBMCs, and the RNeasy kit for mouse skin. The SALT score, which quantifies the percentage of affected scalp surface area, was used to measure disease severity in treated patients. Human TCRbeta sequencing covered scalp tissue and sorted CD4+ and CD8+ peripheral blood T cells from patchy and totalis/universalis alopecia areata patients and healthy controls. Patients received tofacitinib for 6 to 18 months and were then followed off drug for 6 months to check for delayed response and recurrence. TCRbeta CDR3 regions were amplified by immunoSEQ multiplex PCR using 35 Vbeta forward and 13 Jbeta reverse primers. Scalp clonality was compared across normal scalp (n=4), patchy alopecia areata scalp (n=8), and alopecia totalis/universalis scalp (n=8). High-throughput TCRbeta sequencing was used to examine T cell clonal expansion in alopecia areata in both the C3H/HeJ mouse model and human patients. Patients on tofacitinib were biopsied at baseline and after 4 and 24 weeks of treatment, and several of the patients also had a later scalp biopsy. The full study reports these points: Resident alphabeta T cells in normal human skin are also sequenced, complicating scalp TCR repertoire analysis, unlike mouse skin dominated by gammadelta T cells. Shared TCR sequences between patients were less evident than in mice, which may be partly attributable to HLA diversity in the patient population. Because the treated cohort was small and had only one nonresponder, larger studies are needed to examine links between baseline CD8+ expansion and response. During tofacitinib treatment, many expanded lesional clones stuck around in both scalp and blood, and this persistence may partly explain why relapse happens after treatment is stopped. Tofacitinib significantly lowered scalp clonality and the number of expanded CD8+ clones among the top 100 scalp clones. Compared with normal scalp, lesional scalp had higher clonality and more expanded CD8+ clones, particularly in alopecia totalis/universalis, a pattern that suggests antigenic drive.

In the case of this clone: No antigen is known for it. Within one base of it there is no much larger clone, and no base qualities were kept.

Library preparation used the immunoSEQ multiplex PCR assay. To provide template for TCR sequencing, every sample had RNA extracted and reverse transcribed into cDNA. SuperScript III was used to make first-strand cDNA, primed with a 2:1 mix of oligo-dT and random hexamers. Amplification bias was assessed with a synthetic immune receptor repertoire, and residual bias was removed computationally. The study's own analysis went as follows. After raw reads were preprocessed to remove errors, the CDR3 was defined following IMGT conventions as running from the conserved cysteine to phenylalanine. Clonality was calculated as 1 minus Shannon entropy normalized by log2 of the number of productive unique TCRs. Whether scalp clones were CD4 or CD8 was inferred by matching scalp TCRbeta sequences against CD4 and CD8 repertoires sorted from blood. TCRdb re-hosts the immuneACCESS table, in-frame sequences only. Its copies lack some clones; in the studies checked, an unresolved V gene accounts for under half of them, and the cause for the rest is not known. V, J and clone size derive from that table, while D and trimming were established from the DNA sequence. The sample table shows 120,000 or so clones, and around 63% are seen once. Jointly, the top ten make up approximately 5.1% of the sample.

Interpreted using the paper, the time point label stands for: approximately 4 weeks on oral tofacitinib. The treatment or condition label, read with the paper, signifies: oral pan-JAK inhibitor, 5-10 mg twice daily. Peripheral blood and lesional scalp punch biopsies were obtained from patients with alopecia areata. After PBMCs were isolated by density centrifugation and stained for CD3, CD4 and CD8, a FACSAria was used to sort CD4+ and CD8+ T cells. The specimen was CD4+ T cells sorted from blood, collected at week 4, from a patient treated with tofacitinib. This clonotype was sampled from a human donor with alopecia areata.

Here the CDR3 is given as CAWSVLGRSGNTIYF. The sequenced DNA is TGTGCCTGGAGTGTACTCGGAAGATCTGGAAACACCATATATTTT. This chain joins TRBV30 to TRBJ1-3; no D gene can be assigned with confidence. V and J lose 0 bases and 1 base, and a span of 10 bases separates them. The germline V gene (reference sequence) specifies GTSNPN as CDR1 and SVGIG as CDR2. The CDR3 spans 15 residues, from the cysteine through the phenylalanine. Solely the CDR3 DNA is kept, with 45 bases framed from the first base.